The next 23 T cell receptor beta chains were all read from a single sample in a study of cytomegalovirus exposure and HLA in healthy donors. Use of 60 Vbeta and 13 Jbeta primers characterized the PCR. Clones were sequenced by immunoSEQ multiplex PCR, and TCRdb holds only the in-frame ones, with some missing. The sample lists roughly 55,000 clones, approximately 85% occurring once. Specimen: PBMCs. The receptors derive from a boy younger than 18 in good health and CMV-seropositive.

This clone was counted only a few times. J is TRBJ2-7 and V is TRBV18; possible D gene TRBD2, 7 bases. Germline V gene lookup returns CDR1 KGHSH and CDR2 LQKENI. Trimming removed 4 bases at V and 3 bases at J, with 19 bases between. CDR3 length: 16 residues. Here the CDR3 DNA reads TGTGCCAGCTCACTCAACCAACGGGGGGCCGTCTACGAGCAGTACTTC. Its protein product is CASSLNQRGAVYEQYF. The complete variable domain, with remaining parts taken from reference TRBV18 and TRBJ2-7, reads NAGVMQNPRHLVRRRGQEARLRCSPMKGHSHVYWYRQLPEEGLKFMVYLQKENIIDESGMPKERFSAEFPKEGPSILRIQQVVRGDSAAYFCASSLNQRGAVYEQYFGPGTRLTVT.

This rearrangement joins TRBV5-1 to TRBJ1-1, with D hard to call. There are 15 residues in the CDR3. Germline V CDR1 and CDR2: SGHRS, YFSETQ. V lost 5 bases to trimming and J lost 0 bases, with 14 bases between them. The CDR3 DNA reads TGCGCCAGCAGAGTCCGTAGCTTCATGAACACTGAAGCTTTCTTT. This codes for CASRVRSFMNTEAFF.

The V call is TRBV29-1, the J call TRBJ1-4; TRBD1 aligns across 7 bases. Germline values: CDR1 SQVTM, CDR2 ANQGSEA. The CDR3 runs 14 residues. The trim removed 6 bases at V and 4 bases at J, leaving 8 bases unmatched. CDR3 sequence: CSVAPGTVNEKLFF. The CDR3 DNA follows: TGCAGCGTCGCTCCCGGGACAGTTAATGAAAAACTGTTTTTT.

In its sample, this clone was seen a few times. The genes are TRBV7-2 and TRBJ1-5; D unclear. Between the trimmed V and J ends, which lost 3 bases and 5 bases, there was a span of 8 bases. This CDR3 comprises 13 residues. Germline assignment: CDR1 SGHTA and CDR2 FQGNSA. The DNA of the CDR3 is TGTGCCAGCAGCTTTTTAGCGGATCAGCCCCAGCATTTT. Residues: CASSFLADQPQHF.

This rearrangement joins TRBV4-1 to TRBJ1-1; the D gene is possibly TRBD1 (6 bases). CDR1 is MGHRA, CDR2 YSYEKL, per germline. The CDR3 has 16 residues. V dropped 0 bases and J dropped 1 base, with 12 bases sitting between them. As DNA, the CDR3 is TGCGCCAGCAGCCAAGATCCCGGACAGCAGAACACTGAAGCTTTCTTT. Protein product: CASSQDPGQQNTEAFF.

The chain couples TRBV6-1 to TRBJ2-7; 10 bases line up with TRBD1. Per the germline V gene, CDR1 is MNHNS and CDR2 is SASEGT. V dropped 6 bases and J dropped 0; count of bases not matched to a gene: 5. CDR3 size: 15 residues. The chain's CDR3 is CASSVGQGFSYEQYF. DNA for the CDR3: TGTGCCAGCAGCGTGGGACAGGGGTTCTCCTACGAGCAGTACTTC.

The V gene is TRBV19, the J gene TRBJ1-5, with D possibly matching TRBD1 (5 bases). The germline V and J ends were trimmed by 2 bases and 5 bases, with 10 bases remaining between them. This CDR3 comprises 14 residues. In germline, CDR1 is LNHDA, CDR2 SQIVND (reference sequence). CDR3 DNA: TGTGCCAGTAGTATACTCAGGGAGGATCAGCCCCAGCATTTT. As protein: CASSILREDQPQHF.

The chain links TRBV7-9 to TRBJ1-2; unclear D gene. The germline CDR1 and CDR2 sequences are SEHNR and FQNEAQ (reference sequence). CDR3 length: 13 amino acids. V was cut by 6 bases and J by 2 bases, with 10 bases left in between. The DNA of the CDR3 is TGTGCCAGCAGGCCCCAACACAACTATGGCTACACCTTC. Translation gives CASRPQHNYGYTF. The complete variable domain, with remaining parts taken from reference TRBV7-9 and TRBJ1-2, reads DTGVSQNPRHKITKRGQNVTFRCDPISEHNRLYWYRQTLGQGPEFLTYFQNEAQLEKSRLLSDRFSAERPKGSFSTLEIQRTEQGDSAMYLCASRPQHNYGYTFGSGTRLTVV.

The chain carries TRBV7-9 and TRBJ2-7; 7 bases match TRBD2. With V trimmed by 3 bases and J by 5 bases, 4 bases remained unmatched. In germline, CDR1 is SEHNR, CDR2 FQNEAQ (reference sequence). CDR3 size: 13 residues. CDR3 DNA sequence: TGTGCCAGCAGCTTTGGGACTACCGACGAGCAGTACTTC. Protein: CASSFGTTDEQYF.

This clone was counted between two and nine times. Other DNA variants within this sample encode the same CDR3. The chain employs TRBV7-2 and TRBJ1-1; D call uncertain. The CDR3 has 14 residues. Trimming removed 0 bases at V and 1 base at J, with 6 bases between. The germline gives CDR1 SGHTA, CDR2 FQGNSA. The CDR3 bases are TGTGCCAGCAGCTTAGCGAGTCGGAACACTGAAGCTTTCTTT. It codes for CASSLASRNTEAFF.

The gene calls are TRBV7-2 and TRBJ2-3; D is unclear. Deletions cut 7 bases from V and 2 bases from J, with 13 bases between. The CDR3 sequence is 14 residues long. Germline V gives CDR1 SGHTA, CDR2 FQGNSA. The CDR3 reads CASTSRIFTDTQYF. CDR3 in DNA: TGTGCCAGCACCTCCAGGATTTTCACAGATACGCAGTATTTT.

This rearrangement joins TRBV28 to TRBJ2-7; TRBD2 might be the D (6 bases). The V gene's germline CDR1 is MDHEN and CDR2 SYDVKM. The CDR3 is 17 amino acids. The V end was cut by 6 bases, the J end by 4 bases, with 25 bases between. CDR3 DNA sequence: TGTGCCAGCAGGATAAAAACCCCCCTAGCGCGCTATTACGAGCAGTACTTC. This codes for CASRIKTPLARYYEQYF.

The genes are TRBV5-4 and TRBJ2-7; possible D gene TRBD1, 6 bases. Germline CDR1 is SGHNT and CDR2 is YYREEE (reference sequence). Trimming took off 0 bases at V and 4 bases at J, with 11 bases between the two ends. This CDR3 comprises 14 residues. CDR3 DNA: TGTGCCAGCAGCTTGGCCTCAGGGGAGTACGAGCAGTACTTC. Amino acid sequence: CASSLASGEYEQYF.

This chain joins TRBV7-2 and TRBJ2-5; a weak D match, TRBD2 (5 bases). The germline V gene has CDR1 SGHTA and CDR2 FQGNSA. CDR3 size: 14 residues. V lost 3 bases and J 5 bases, leaving 13 bases between the germline ends. The DNA of the CDR3 is TGTGCCAGCAGCTTGGGCGGGCTTTCGGAGACCCAGTACTTC. Amino acids: CASSLGGLSETQYF.

The chain joins TRBV6-1 to TRBJ2-2; weak D call: TRBD1 (6 bases). Germline V gene lookup returns CDR1 MNHNS and CDR2 SASEGT. The CDR3 has 11 amino acids. V lost 6 bases, J lost 15 bases, and 14 bases lay in between. The DNA for the CDR3 is TGTGCCAGCAGGACAGGCCCCAGGGTGTTTTTT. This translates into CASRTGPRVFF.

The chain links TRBV9 to TRBJ2-2; D is ambiguous. Between the trimmed V and J ends, which lost 4 bases and 2 bases, there was a span of 3 bases. Germline values: CDR1 SGDLS, CDR2 YYNGEE. The CDR3 extends over 12 amino acids. CDR3 loop: CASSLNTGELFF. In nucleotides, the CDR3 is TGTGCCAGCAGCCTTAACACCGGGGAGCTGTTTTTT.

The chain carries TRBV7-9 and TRBJ2-3; TRBD2 might be the D (7 bases). The CDR3 spans 14 residues. The V end lost 3 bases, the J end lost 8 bases, and 15 bases lay between the germline ends. The germline CDR1 and CDR2 sequences are SEHNR and FQNEAQ (reference sequence). CDR3 DNA: TGTGCCAGCAGCTTTCGGCAGGGAGGGGGTACGCAGTATTTT. Translating it yields CASSFRQGGGTQYF.

The V call is TRBV11-2, the J call TRBJ2-2; 9 bases are shared with TRBD2. Germline values: CDR1 SGHAT, CDR2 FQNNGV. This CDR3 has 16 residues. The V segment lost 6 bases and the J segment 0 bases; nucleotides outside the gene matches: 5. CDR3 bases: TGTGCCAGCAGACAAAGCGGGGGGACGAACACCGGGGAGCTGTTTTTT. Translating it yields CASRQSGGTNTGELFF.

This chain uses TRBV25-1 with TRBJ2-5; no reliable D call. The J call may be in error: the DNA end matches TRBJ2-7 better. The CDR3 sequence is 13 residues long. Germline CDR1 MGHDK, CDR2 SYGVNS. CDR3 loop: CASSDGIPYEQYF. The CDR3 coding sequence is TGTGCCAGCAGTGACGGTATTCCCTACGAGCAGTACTTC.

V is TRBV7-3 and J is TRBJ2-6; D perhaps matches TRBD1 (6 bases). The ends were cut back, 6 bases at V and 0 bases at J, with 18 bases in the middle. Germline V gives CDR1 SGHTA, CDR2 FQGTGA. The CDR3 has 18 residues. The CDR3 DNA follows: TGTGCCAGCAGGGAAGGGGGACGGCCTAGCTCTGGGGCCAACGTCCTGACTTTC. This sequence encodes CASREGGRPSSGANVLTF.

V and J are TRBV11-3 and TRBJ2-1, with D perhaps TRBD1 (5 bases). CDR1 is SGHNT and CDR2 is YENEEA in the germline V gene. V was clipped by 1 base and J by 5 bases, with 15 bases between them. This CDR3 is 16 amino acids long. CDR3 amino acids: CASSLGLFGHNNEQFF. The CDR3 nucleotides read TGTGCCAGCAGCTTAGGCCTTTTCGGACACAACAATGAGCAGTTCTTC.

The CDR3 reads CASSWGDRGYEQYF. The CDR3 DNA sequence: TGTGCCAGCAGCTGGGGGGACAGGGGCTACGAGCAGTACTTC. The rearrangement links TRBV27 to TRBJ2-7, with TRBD1 identical over 10 bases. J was trimmed by 3 bases and V by 6 bases; bases with no gene match: 5. This CDR3 is built from 14 residues. Germline CDR1 reads MNHEY; CDR2 reads SMNVEV (reference sequence).

The CDR3 DNA is TGCGCCAGCAGCTTGGGTCGAGAGACCCAGTACTTC. This encodes CASSLGRETQYF. This chain connects TRBV5-1 to TRBJ2-5, with D unresolved. Germline loops: CDR1 SGHRS, CDR2 YFSETQ. V was trimmed by 0 bases and J by 4 bases, leaving 4 bases between them. CDR3 length: 12 amino acids.